These 18 T cell receptor beta chains were sequenced from one sample in a study of T-cell memory formation after mild COVID-19 (dated by TCRdb to 2020 to 2023). The protocol used for the library was 5' RACE. The run used an Illumina NovaSeq 6000. Using fastp at Q25 and MiXCR, TCRdb reprocessed the public reads and kept productive beta chains. Merged by CDR3 protein, the rows form single entries marked with the most common genes and DNA. The sample table shows 65,000 to 90,000 distinct CDR3 sequences, and around 13% are seen once. Jointly, the top ten make up around two fifths of the sample. The sequencing input was PBMCs or a T cell subset sorted from them (not recorded which). These receptor sequences come from a man between 18 and 35 years old who had mild COVID-19 (a few samples of this study predate the infection). The sample titles of this study are shuffled in the database, so cell type and time point are left out; the donor was told from shared clones.

This clonotype was counted a few times. The gene calls are TRBV27 and TRBJ2-7; D gene ambiguous. Germline CDR1 MNHEY, CDR2 SMNVEV (reference sequence). The V and J ends lost 2 bases and 4 bases respectively, with 9 bases between them. The CDR3 runs 13 residues. The CDR3 bases are TGTGCCAGCAGTTTAGCCCTCGCTTACGAGCAGTACTTC. Translating it yields CASSLALAYEQYF.

This chain joins TRBV12-3 or TRBV12-4 and TRBJ2-3; 15 bases map to TRBD2. The ends lost 6 bases at V and 1 base at J; junction bases unmatched: 8. CDR3 length: 18 residues. CDR3 sequence (DNA): TGTGCCAGCAGGCTCGGACTAGCGGGGGGGCCTCGCACAGATACGCAGTATTTT. It yields the protein CASRLGLAGGPRTDTQYF.

Comments on this clonotype: Germline and junction disagree at one end, which may indicate a read error. V gene TRBV6-5 combines with J gene TRBJ1-5; 10 positions agree with TRBD1. Germline V CDR1 and CDR2: MNHEY, SVGAGI. The CDR3 runs to 15 residues. Here the CDR3 DNA reads TGTGGCAGCAGTGTCACCGGGACAGGGGTACAGCCCCAGCATTTT. Protein: CGSSVTGTGVQPQHF.

This sequence joins TRBV12-3 or TRBV12-4 and TRBJ1-6; maybe TRBD1 (6 bases). This CDR3 region has 14 residues. V dropped 3 bases and J dropped 8 bases, with 11 bases sitting between them. The CDR3 is CASSLRGDDSPLHF. CDR3 bases: TGTGCCAGCAGTTTGAGGGGGGATGATTCACCCCTCCACTTT.

This clonotype was detected only a few times. V is TRBV7-4 and J is TRBJ2-7; unclear D gene. Trimming left V 11 bases short and J 6 bases short, with 17 bases between. The germline V gene has CDR1 SGHVT and CDR2 SQSDAQ. CDR3 size: 12 residues. CDR3 sequence: CACNVGLFEQYV. CDR3 sequence (DNA): TGTGCCTGCAATGTGGGGTTGTTCGAGCAGTACGTC.

V is TRBV7-9 and J is TRBJ1-2, with D uncertain. The length of the CDR3 is 14 residues. Trimming cost V 5 bases and J 4 bases, with 14 bases left between them. The germline CDR1 and CDR2 sequences are SEHNR and FQNEAQ (reference sequence). CDR3 nucleotide sequence: TGTGCCAGCAGCGATCGGACGGAGATCTATGGCTACACCTTC. Encoded protein: CASSDRTEIYGYTF. The full variable domain, completed using reference TRBV7-9 and TRBJ1-2, is DTGVSQNPRHKITKRGQNVTFRCDPISEHNRLYWYRQTLGQGPEFLTYFQNEAQLEKSRLLSDRFSAERPKGSFSTLEIQRTEQGDSAMYLCASSDRTEIYGYTFGSGTRLTVV.

This clonotype came up a few times. The chain combines TRBV4-1 with TRBJ1-5; 7 bases map to TRBD1. V dropped 7 bases and J dropped 2; count of bases not matched to a gene: 8. Germline V CDR1 and CDR2: MGHRA, YSYEKL. The CDR3 is made up of 15 amino acids. CDR3 in amino acids: CASTDREYGNQPQHF. Here the CDR3 DNA reads TGCGCCAGCACCGACAGGGAGTACGGCAATCAGCCCCAGCATTTT.

This clonotype has a handful of counts. J is TRBJ2-3 and V is TRBV6-5, with 9 positions matching TRBD2. Germline-derived CDR1 and CDR2 are MNHEY and SVGAGI. The CDR3 runs 15 residues. With 4 bases clipped from V and 1 base from J, the junction kept 3 bases outside the gene matches. The CDR3 protein is CASSLERGGTDTQYF. The CDR3 coding sequence is TGTGCCAGCAGTTTAGAGCGGGGGGGCACAGATACGCAGTATTTT.

The chain uses TRBV15 and TRBJ1-6; 9 bases map to TRBD1. Germline V lookup: CDR1 LNHNV, CDR2 YYDKDF (reference sequence). V dropped 8 bases and J dropped 7; count of bases not matched to a gene: 9. The CDR3 is made up of 15 amino acids. The CDR3 protein is CATGNRGRGNSPLHF. CDR3 bases: TGTGCCACCGGGAACAGGGGGCGTGGGAATTCACCCCTCCACTTT. The full variable domain, rest sourced from reference TRBV15 and TRBJ1-6, is DAMVIQNPRYQVTQFGKPVTLSCSQTLNHNVMYWYQQKSSQAPKLLFHYYDKDFNNEADTPDNFQSRRPNTSFCFLDIRSPGLGDTAMYLCATGNRGRGNSPLHFGNGTRLTVT.

The chain uses TRBV5-1 and TRBJ2-7; no clear D. V was trimmed by 7 bases and J by 3 bases, leaving 8 bases between them. This CDR3 is built from 11 residues. Germline V gene sequence: CDR1 SGHRS, CDR2 YFSETQ. The CDR3 DNA is TGCGCCAGCGCCCAAAACTACGAGCAGTACTTC. It encodes CASAQNYEQYF.

The rearrangement links TRBV5-1 to TRBJ1-1; perhaps TRBD1 as D (5 bases). The V end was cut by 0 bases, the J end by 1 base, with 10 bases between. Germline CDR1 is SGHRS and CDR2 is YFSETQ. CDR3 length: 15 residues. CDR3 nucleotides: TGCGCCAGCAGCTTGGGGTATAGGGGGAACACTGAAGCTTTCTTT. Residues: CASSLGYRGNTEAFF. The whole variable domain, filled in from reference TRBV5-1 and TRBJ1-1, reads KAGVTQTPRYLIKTRGQQVTLSCSPISGHRSVSWYQQTPGQGLQFLFEYFSETQRNKGNFPGRFSGRQFSNSRSEMNVSTLELGDSALYLCASSLGYRGNTEAFFGQGTRLTVV.

This clonotype was observed a few times. The chain has TRBV5-1 and TRBJ2-5; perhaps D is TRBD1 or TRBD2 (5 bases each). Trimming stripped 4 bases from V and 5 bases from J, with 18 bases between. CDR1 is SGHRS, CDR2 YFSETQ, per germline. The CDR3 consists of 15 residues. The CDR3 bases are TGCGCCAGCAGCCCGGAGGTGGCAGGGCGGGAGACCCAGTACTTC. It translates to CASSPEVAGRETQYF.

This clonotype was detected only a few times. The CDR3 DNA is TGTGCCAGCAGTCGTTTTCAGGGCTATAACTATGGCTACACCTTC. As protein: CASSRFQGYNYGYTF. The chain has TRBV12-3 or TRBV12-4 and TRBJ1-2; D perhaps matches TRBD1 (5 bases). This CDR3 has 15 residues. Deletions cut 5 bases from V and 1 base from J, with 14 bases between.

This CDR3 reads CASSLDRFEFYGYTF. CDR3 bases: TGTGCCAGCAGCTTAGACAGGTTTGAATTCTATGGCTACACCTTC. This rearrangement joins TRBV7-2 to TRBJ1-2; D is possibly TRBD1 (5 bases). The CDR3 length is 15 residues. CDR1 is SGHTA, CDR2 FQGNSA, per germline. Trimming stripped 1 base from V and 4 bases from J, with 13 bases between.

The chain's CDR3 is CSARSPDRDRVRMNTEAFF. The CDR3, as DNA: TGCAGTGCTAGGAGTCCAGACCGGGACAGGGTCCGCATGAACACTGAAGCTTTCTTT. This chain connects TRBV20-1 to TRBJ1-1; 9 positions agree with TRBD1. Germline V gives CDR1 DFQATT, CDR2 SNEGSKA (reference sequence). The CDR3 spans 19 residues. V lost 3 bases, J lost 0 bases, and 17 bases stayed unmatched.

This chain joins TRBV5-1 and TRBJ2-2; D uncertain. The germline V gene encodes CDR1 SGHRS and CDR2 YFSETQ. Trimming took 7 bases from V and 4 from J, leaving 14 bases between them. The CDR3 spans 14 residues. The CDR3 bases are TGCGCCAGCGGGGTATACTTCGGCACCGGGGAGCTGTTTTTT. It specifies CASGVYFGTGELFF. The variable domain in full, completed from reference TRBV5-1 and TRBJ2-2, reads KAGVTQTPRYLIKTRGQQVTLSCSPISGHRSVSWYQQTPGQGLQFLFEYFSETQRNKGNFPGRFSGRQFSNSRSEMNVSTLELGDSALYLCASGVYFGTGELFFGEGSRLTVL.

The rearrangement uses TRBV5-1 and TRBJ1-5, with D possibly TRBD1 on 6 matching bases. This CDR3 is built from 14 residues. The V and J ends lost 0 bases and 5 bases respectively, with 9 bases between them. Germline loops: CDR1 SGHRS, CDR2 YFSETQ. This chain's CDR3 is CASSLAGGHQPQHF. CDR3 in DNA: TGCGCCAGCAGCTTGGCCGGGGGGCATCAGCCCCAGCATTTT. The variable domain in full, with the rest retrieved from reference TRBV5-1 and TRBJ1-5, is KAGVTQTPRYLIKTRGQQVTLSCSPISGHRSVSWYQQTPGQGLQFLFEYFSETQRNKGNFPGRFSGRQFSNSRSEMNVSTLELGDSALYLCASSLAGGHQPQHFGDGTRLSIL.

This clonotype turned up a few times. This sequence joins TRBV12-3 or TRBV12-4 and TRBJ2-1; 14 nucleotides line up with TRBD2. V lost 4 bases and J lost 2; bases outside the gene matches: 7. The CDR3 contains 18 residues. This chain's CDR3 is CASSSIWTSGGTYNEQFF. The CDR3 bases are TGTGCCAGCAGTTCAATTTGGACTAGCGGGGGGACCTACAATGAGCAGTTCTTC.